The 14 T cell receptor beta chains below were found in one sample sequenced in a study of blood T cell repertoires in COVID-19. The data were produced by immunoSEQ multiplex PCR, yet TCRdb's version contains in-frame clones alone and is incomplete. The sample carries about 670,000 clones, approximately 90% recorded once. The sample comprised peripheral blood. The source is a woman aged 18 to 35 with acute or convalescent COVID-19.

This chain uses TRBV4-3 with TRBJ2-1; the match to TRBD2 covers 10 bases. The CDR3 has 16 residues. After removal of 2 bases from V and 6 bases from J, the junction contained 7 bases not matched to a gene. The germline V gene has CDR1 LGHNA and CDR2 YSLEER. CDR3 DNA sequence: TGCGCCAGCAGCCAATATTCTAGCGGGGGTGTCAATGAGCAGTTCTTC. This gives the protein CASSQYSSGGVNEQFF.

CDR3 in DNA: TGTGCCAGCAGTCCATCCCTTGCGGGGGGCAAGGGCTACACCTTC. The encoded protein is CASSPSLAGGKGYTF. The gene calls are TRBV28 and TRBJ1-2, with a weak D call TRBD1 (6 bases). CDR1 MDHEN and CDR2 SYDVKM come from the germline V gene. V was trimmed by 5 bases and J by 8 bases, leaving 21 bases between them. The CDR3 has 15 residues.

The chain combines TRBV18 with TRBJ2-1; 9 bases are a match to TRBD2. Germline values: CDR1 KGHSH, CDR2 LQKENI. J gave up 7 bases and V 8 bases, and 9 bases lay outside the gene matches. This CDR3 is built from 14 residues. CDR3 sequence reads: CASLIAGVSNEQFF. The CDR3 DNA reads as TGTGCCAGCCTAATAGCGGGGGTCTCTAATGAGCAGTTCTTC.

The rearrangement uses TRBV19 and TRBJ1-1; 8 nucleotides match TRBD1. V trimming: 3 bases; J trimming: 8 bases; junction bases outside the gene matches: 2. Germline loops: CDR1 LNHDA, CDR2 SQIVND (reference sequence). The CDR3 runs 12 residues. The CDR3 DNA sequence: TGTGCCAGTAGTATTGGACAGGGAGAAGCTTTCTTT. Its translation: CASSIGQGEAFF.

This chain links TRBV6-2 or TRBV6-3 with TRBJ1-2; D might be TRBD1 (5 bases). Looked up from germline, CDR1 is MNHEY and CDR2 is SVGEGT. V was cut by 2 bases and J by 4 bases, with 14 bases left in between. This CDR3 contains 15 residues. CDR3 DNA: TGTGCCAGCAGTTACGGGGGGGAAGACGGCTATGGCTACACCTTC. It codes for CASSYGGEDGYGYTF.

The chain uses TRBV5-1 and TRBJ1-1, with a possible D match to TRBD1 (5 bases). CDR3 length equals 15 residues. V lost 3 bases to trimming and J lost 3 bases, with 15 bases between them. The V gene's germline CDR1 is SGHRS and CDR2 YFSETQ. CDR3 loop: CASSSLYGGDTEAFF. Written as DNA, the CDR3 is TGCGCCAGCAGCTCCCTCTACGGGGGGGACACTGAAGCTTTCTTT.

The rearrangement uses TRBV6-5 and TRBJ2-1; D not resolved. The germline gives CDR1 MNHEY, CDR2 SVGAGI. The CDR3 length is 12 residues. V lost 6 bases to trimming and J lost 8 bases, with 11 bases between them. This CDR3 is CASRQYSHEQFF. The CDR3 DNA sequence: TGTGCCAGCAGGCAATACTCCCATGAGCAGTTCTTC.

The chain joins TRBV7-2 to TRBJ1-1; TRBD1 agrees at 9 bases. This CDR3 is 18 amino acids long. J gave up 1 base and V 5 bases, and 14 bases lay outside the gene matches. Germline CDR1 reads SGHTA; CDR2 reads FQGNSA. CDR3 sequence: CASSHNPPGTGPNTEAFF. The CDR3 nucleotides are TGTGCCAGCAGCCACAATCCCCCCGGGACAGGGCCGAACACTGAAGCTTTCTTT.

The rearrangement uses TRBV5-1 and TRBJ1-4, with 7 bases aligning to TRBD1. CDR3 length: 16 residues. Germline assignment: CDR1 SGHRS and CDR2 YFSETQ. Trimming took 0 bases from V and 2 from J; bases not matched to a gene: 4. The CDR3 coding sequence is TGCGCCAGCAGCTTGGGTTCAGGGGGTACTAATGAAAAACTGTTTTTT. Translation gives CASSLGSGGTNEKLFF.

This chain joins TRBV7-2 and TRBJ1-3; D is uncertain. The V gene's germline CDR1 is SGHTA and CDR2 FQGNSA. The CDR3 spans 17 residues. V lost 1 base, J lost 3 bases, and 16 bases lay in between. CDR3 loop: CASSLVSKRSGGNTIYF. The CDR3 nucleotides read TGTGCCAGCAGCTTAGTGTCTAAGAGGTCTGGTGGAAACACCATATATTTT.

The rearrangement links TRBV19 to TRBJ2-7, with a tentative D call TRBD2 (6 bases). Germline V gene data show CDR1 as LNHDA and CDR2 as SQIVND (reference sequence). This CDR3 is built from 15 residues. V lost 0 bases and J lost 3, with 12 bases in between. The CDR3 protein is CASSIDRGAYYEQYF. In DNA form, the CDR3 reads TGTGCCAGTAGTATAGATCGCGGGGCATACTACGAGCAGTACTTC.

The chain links TRBV27 to TRBJ1-2, with D unclear. V shed 3 bases and J shed 4 bases, with 12 bases lying between them. The CDR3 runs 14 residues. Germline CDR1 MNHEY, CDR2 SMNVEV (reference sequence). The CDR3 DNA is TGTGCCAGCAGTTTTCGCGGAGGTCTCTATGGCTACACCTTC. It codes for CASSFRGGLYGYTF.

The V and J genes are TRBV4-3 and TRBJ2-1, with D uncertain. Germline V gives CDR1 LGHNA, CDR2 YSLEER. V lost 1 base and J lost 5, with 6 bases in between. This CDR3 is 13 amino acids long. CDR3 in amino acids: CASSQVLDNEQFF. Written as DNA, the CDR3 is TGCGCCAGCAGCCAAGTCCTAGACAATGAGCAGTTCTTC.

V usage is TRBV9 and J usage is TRBJ1-2; 10 nucleotides match TRBD1. Germline V gives CDR1 SGDLS, CDR2 YYNGEE. The CDR3 loop spans 16 amino acids. The V and J ends lost 4 bases and 8 bases, in that order; junction bases with no gene match: 14. The CDR3 DNA reads TGTGCCAGCAGCCCTGATGACAGGGGGCTGGTCGGAGGCTACACCTTC. Encoded protein: CASSPDDRGLVGGYTF.